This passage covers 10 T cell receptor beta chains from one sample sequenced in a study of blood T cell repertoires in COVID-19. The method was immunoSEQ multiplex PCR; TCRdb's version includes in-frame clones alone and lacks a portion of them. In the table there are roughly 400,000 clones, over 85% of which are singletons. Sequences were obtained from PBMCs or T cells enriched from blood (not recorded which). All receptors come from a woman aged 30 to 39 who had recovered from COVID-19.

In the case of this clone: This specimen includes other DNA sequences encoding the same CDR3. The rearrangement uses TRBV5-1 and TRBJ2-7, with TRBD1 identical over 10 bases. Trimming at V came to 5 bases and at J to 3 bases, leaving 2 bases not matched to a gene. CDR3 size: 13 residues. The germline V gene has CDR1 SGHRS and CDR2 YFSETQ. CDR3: CASRRTGGYEQYF. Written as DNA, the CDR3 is TGCGCCAGCAGGAGGACAGGGGGCTACGAGCAGTACTTC.

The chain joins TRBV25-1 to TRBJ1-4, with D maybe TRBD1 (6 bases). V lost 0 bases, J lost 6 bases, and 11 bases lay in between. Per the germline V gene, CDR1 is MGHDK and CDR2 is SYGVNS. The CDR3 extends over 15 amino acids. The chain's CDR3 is CASSEYRDTDEKLFF. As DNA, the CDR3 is TGTGCCAGCAGTGAATACCGGGACACGGATGAAAAACTGTTTTTT.

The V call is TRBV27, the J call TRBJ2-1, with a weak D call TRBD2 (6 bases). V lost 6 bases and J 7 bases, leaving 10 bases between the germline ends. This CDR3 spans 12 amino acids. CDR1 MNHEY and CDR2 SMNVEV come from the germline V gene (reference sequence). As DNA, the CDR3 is TGTGCCAGCAGAGAACTAGCAAATGAGCAGTTCTTC. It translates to CASRELANEQFF.

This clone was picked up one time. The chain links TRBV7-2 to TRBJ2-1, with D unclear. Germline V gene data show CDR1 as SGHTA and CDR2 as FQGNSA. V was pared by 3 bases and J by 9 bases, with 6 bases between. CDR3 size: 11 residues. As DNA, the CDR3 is TGTGCCAGCAGCTTCAAGAGTGAGCAGTTCTTC. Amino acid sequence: CASSFKSEQFF.

The CDR3 bases are TGTGCCAGCAGCATACGGGGACAGGCCATGAACACTGAAGCTTTCTTT. Translated, it gives CASSIRGQAMNTEAFF. The genes are TRBV11-2 and TRBJ1-1; 8 positions match TRBD1. The ends lost 5 bases at V and 0 bases at J; junction bases unmatched: 8. There are 16 residues in the CDR3. Germline lookup yields CDR1 SGHAT and CDR2 FQNNGV.

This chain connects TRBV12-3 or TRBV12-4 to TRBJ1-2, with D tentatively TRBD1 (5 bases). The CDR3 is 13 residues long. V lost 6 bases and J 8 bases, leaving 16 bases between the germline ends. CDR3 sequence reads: CASSADIPRGYTF. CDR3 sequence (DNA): TGTGCCAGCAGCGCGGACATTCCCCGAGGCTACACCTTC.

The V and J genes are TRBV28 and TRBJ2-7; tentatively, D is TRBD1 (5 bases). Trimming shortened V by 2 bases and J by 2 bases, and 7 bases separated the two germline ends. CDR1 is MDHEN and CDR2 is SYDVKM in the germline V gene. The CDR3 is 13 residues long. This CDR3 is CASSLGRAYEQYF. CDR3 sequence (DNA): TGTGCCAGCAGTTTAGGCAGGGCCTACGAGCAGTACTTC.

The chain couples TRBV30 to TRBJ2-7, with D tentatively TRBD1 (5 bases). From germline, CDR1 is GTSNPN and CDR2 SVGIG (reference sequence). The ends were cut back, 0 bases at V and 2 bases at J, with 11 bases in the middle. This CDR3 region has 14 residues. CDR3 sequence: CAWSVSAGPYEQYF. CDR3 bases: TGTGCCTGGAGTGTATCGGCAGGGCCCTACGAGCAGTACTTC.

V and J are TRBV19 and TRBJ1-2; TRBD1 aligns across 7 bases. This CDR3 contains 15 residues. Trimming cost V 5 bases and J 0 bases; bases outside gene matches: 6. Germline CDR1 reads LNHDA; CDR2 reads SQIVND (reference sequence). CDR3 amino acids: CASSSPGTANYGYTF. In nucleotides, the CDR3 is TGTGCCAGTAGTTCTCCCGGGACAGCTAACTATGGCTACACCTTC.

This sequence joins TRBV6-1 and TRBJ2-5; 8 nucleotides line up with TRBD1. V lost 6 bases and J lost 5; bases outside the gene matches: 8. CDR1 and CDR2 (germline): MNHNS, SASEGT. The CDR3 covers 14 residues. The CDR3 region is CASRPRGRVETQYF. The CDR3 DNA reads TGTGCCAGCAGGCCCAGGGGGCGGGTGGAGACCCAGTACTTC.